This TCR beta chain comes out of a study of cytomegalovirus exposure and HLA in healthy donors. On the study more broadly: From donors who were HLA-typed, an early data release held about 85 million unique TCRs. Notes on the study in general: Clonal expansion was found to be greater in HLA-associated TCR beta chains than in equally common others in a later analysis. In an earlier analysis, productive rearrangement rates for most beta V segments clustered near 87% or 30%.

The PCR made use of 60 Vbeta and 13 Jbeta primers. Sequencing used immunoSEQ multiplex PCR; TCRdb keeps in-frame clones, though not all of them. The sample has about 120,000 clones, 75% to 80% seen once. About this clone: The antigen remains unidentified.

The germline gives CDR1 MNHNY, CDR2 SVGAGI (reference sequence). The CDR3 consists of 14 residues. V lost 0 bases, J lost 5 bases, and 10 bases lay in between. The TCR originated in a woman under 40 in good health and CMV-seropositive. This chain links TRBV6-6 with TRBJ1-1, with D perhaps matching TRBD1 (6 bases). Sample: PBMCs. DNA of the CDR3: TGTGCCAGCAGTTACTCAAAAGGGGGTACTGAAGCTTTCTTT. Amino acid sequence: CASSYSKGGTEAFF.